A selection of T cell receptor beta chains follows, all from one sample in a study of CD8+CD57+ T cells in acquired aplastic anemia. TCRdb re-derived calls from the reads in MiXCR, one entry per CDR3 protein. This table has 200,000 to 300,000 distinct CDR3 sequences, around 46% appearing once. Sequenced material: sorted CD4+, CD8+, or CD8+CD57+ T cells (not recorded which) from PBMCs. Every receptor here comes from a human donor with aplastic anemia. CDR3s leave out the opening cysteine and the closing phenylalanine or tryptophan. The listing skips clone size in some rows; elsewhere it reads once, few, many or a size class.

clone size | J gene | V gene | CDR3 protein
. | TRBJ1-2 | TRBV20-1 | SARVLGSEGYT
many | TRBJ2-7 | TRBV6-1 | ASSATLGSAYEQY
many | TRBJ2-7 | TRBV10-2 | ASSELDGYEQY
. | TRBJ2-7 | TRBV28 | ASSWLAGAPYEQY
. | TRBJ1-1 | TRBV4-1 | ASSHRRFGAEAF
. | TRBJ1-2 | TRBV7-9 | ASRLLQGVDYGYT
. | TRBJ2-7 | TRBV7-3 | ASSQESRSAYEQY
. | TRBJ1-6 | TRBV12-3/TRBV12-4 | ASSRDSYNSPLH
. | TRBJ1-1 | TRBV19 | ASSTGQGSTEAF
. | TRBJ2-1 | TRBV9 | ASSVDVGGANLDNEQF
. | TRBJ1-4 | TRBV9 | ASSTGEKPF
many | TRBJ1-5 | TRBV9 | ASSVGTGFQPQH
many | TRBJ1-1 | TRBV30 | ACAPGGDTEAF
many | TRBJ1-1 | TRBV11-2 | ASSTKGTEEAF
. | TRBJ1-4 | TRBV12-3/TRBV12-4 | ASRTGNNEKLF
many | TRBJ2-7 | TRBV6-2/TRBV6-3 | ASSTPGRVRDQY
many | TRBJ2-1 | TRBV4-3 | ASSQDLSSADEQF
. | TRBJ1-2 | TRBV25-1 | ASSESGTGFGGYT
many | TRBJ1-4 | TRBV20-1 | SARDNRVNEKLF
. | TRBJ1-1 | TRBV9 | ASSASTGITEAF
once | TRBJ2-5 | TRBV2 | ASSPKGQGNGNQPQY
. | TRBJ2-1 | TRBV6-1 | ASSVDSGTGYSEQF
many | TRBJ2-7 | TRBV4-1 | ASSQGLGDEQY
many | TRBJ2-2 | TRBV24-1 | ATSDPTYTGELF
. | TRBJ1-1 | TRBV25-1 | ASSIPPGSGATNTEAF
many | TRBJ1-1 | TRBV20-1 | SARVGNTEAF
many | TRBJ2-1 | TRBV2 | ASRPGPNNEQF
few | TRBJ1-6 | TRBV7-3 | ASSLTSGGSLH
many | TRBJ2-7 | TRBV7-2 | ASSLDARRPYEQY
few | TRBJ2-3 | TRBV24-1 | ATSARGISADTQY
many | TRBJ2-5 | TRBV5-6 | ASSLAAGGETQY
few | TRBJ2-2 | TRBV6-1 | ASYGRADGVTGELF